This entry is about one TCR beta chain. The data were obtained in a study of cytotoxic CD8 clonotypes in ibrutinib-treated CLL. TCRdb keeps only in-frame clones here, not all; method: immunoSEQ multiplex PCR. The repertoire holds roughly 51,000 clones, with approximately 53% as singletons. Germline lookup yields CDR1 SGDLS and CDR2 YYNGEE. Trimming took 0 bases from V and 1 from J, leaving 8 bases between them. The CDR3 contains 15 residues. The sequencing here drew on PBMCs, taken after 12 months of ibrutinib treatment. The chain employs TRBV9 and TRBJ1-3; D is ambiguous. The TCR was taken from a human donor with chronic lymphocytic leukemia. The CDR3 coding sequence is TGTGCCAGCAGCGTAGGGCCTGAGTCTGGAAACACCATATATTTT. This encodes CASSVGPESGNTIYF.